The clone carrying this T cell receptor (beta chain) was seen a single time. With 5 bases clipped from V and 2 bases from J, the junction kept 3 bases outside the gene matches. The CDR3 is 13 amino acids. Germline V lookup: CDR1 SEHNR, CDR2 FQNEAQ (reference sequence). This sample was included in a study of cytomegalovirus exposure and HLA in healthy donors. PCR amplification relied on 60 Vbeta primers (plus 13 Jbeta primers). Here immunoSEQ multiplex PCR was the method, and the copy in TCRdb shows in-frame clones only, minus some. The repertoire has around 89,000 clones, roughly three quarters of them found once; the top ten carry over 3%.

The V gene is TRBV7-9, the J gene TRBJ2-7; TRBD2 matches 7 bases. This sequence was found in a man in his forties in good health and CMV-seronegative. The sample consisted of PBMCs. CDR3 sequence reads: CASSLGRAYEQYF. Written as DNA, the CDR3 is TGTGCCAGCAGCCTAGGGAGGGCCTACGAGCAGTACTTC.